These 26 T cell receptor beta chains were sequenced from one sample in a study of blood T cell repertoires in COVID-19 (dated by TCRdb to between 2020 and 2021). Receptor amplification or capture employed the immunoSEQ multiplex PCR assay. This immuneACCESS table, as held by TCRdb, lists in-frame sequences with V and J called but not all clones. Of the missing ones, under half trace to an unresolved V gene in checked studies; the others have no known cause. A total of tens of thousands of clones appear in this sample, roughly nine tenths of them only once. The ten top clones hold roughly 15% of the sample. Material: peripheral blood. These receptors were taken from a man between 60 and 70 years old with active or convalescent COVID-19.

To note about this clone: Given the absence of the conserved phenylalanine or tryptophan at the CDR3 end, a read error is likely. Because the CDR3's place on the DNA is in doubt, the DNA is left out and the CDR3 is given as listed by TCRdb. The gene calls are TRBV11-2 and TRBJ1-2. The CDR3 comprises 12 residues, both ends counted. Germline V lookup: CDR1 SGHAT, CDR2 FQNNGV. CDR3 loop: CASSFVGRTAVV.

The V and J genes are TRBV5-3 and TRBJ1-5; D call uncertain. TRBV5-3 is an ORF; its function is uncertain. This CDR3 spans 11 amino acids. Trimming stripped 9 bases from V and 7 bases from J, with 11 bases between. The CDR3 region is CATGLFQPQHF. Written as DNA, the CDR3 is TGTGCCACCGGACTGTTCCAGCCCCAGCATTTT.

This rearrangement joins TRBV6-5 to TRBJ1-2; D gene uncertain. The V and J ends lost 2 bases and 7 bases respectively, with 17 bases between them. Germline lookup yields CDR1 MNHEY and CDR2 SVGAGI. CDR3 length equals 15 residues. The chain's CDR3 is CASSYDPGGHRGYTF. In nucleotides, the CDR3 is TGTGCCAGCAGTTACGACCCCGGAGGGCATCGTGGCTACACCTTC.

J is TRBJ2-7 and V is TRBV18; perhaps TRBD1 as D (5 bases). The germline gives CDR1 KGHSH, CDR2 LQKENI. V lost 1 base and J lost 5, with 9 bases in between. The CDR3 length is 13 residues. The CDR3 spells CASSPLSRDEQYF. DNA for the CDR3: TGTGCCAGCTCACCACTCTCCAGGGACGAGCAGTACTTC. Filled out from reference TRBV18 and TRBJ2-7, the complete variable domain reads NAGVMQNPRHLVRRRGQEARLRCSPMKGHSHVYWYRQLPEEGLKFMVYLQKENIIDESGMPKERFSAEFPKEGPSILRIQQVVRGDSAAYFCASSPLSRDEQYFGPGTRLTVT.

This chain links TRBV5-1 with TRBJ2-2; the match to TRBD1 covers 7 bases. The trim removed 0 bases at V and 2 bases at J, leaving 4 bases unmatched. The CDR3 loop spans 16 amino acids. Looked up from germline, CDR1 is SGHRS and CDR2 is YFSETQ. The CDR3 DNA follows: TGCGCCAGCAGCTTGGTAGGGGGCGATAACACCGGGGAGCTGTTTTTT. Translated: CASSLVGGDNTGELFF.

The chain uses TRBV7-3 and TRBJ2-3; 9 bases fit TRBD2. Germline V gene sequence: CDR1 SGHTA, CDR2 FQGTGA. The CDR3 contains 15 residues. J was trimmed by 8 bases and V by 1 base; bases with no gene match: 7. Written as DNA, the CDR3 is TGTGCCAGCAGCTTAAATAGCGGGGGAGGAGGTACGCAGTATTTT. It translates to CASSLNSGGGGTQYF.

The chain links TRBV2 to TRBJ2-7, with TRBD1 matching 9 bases. This CDR3 has 14 residues. The junction had 9 bases not matched to a gene; V was cut back by 8 bases and J by 4 bases. Per germline, CDR1 SNHLY and CDR2 FYNNEI. CDR3 region: CASLRDREVYEQYF. The CDR3, as DNA: TGTGCCAGCCTCAGGGACAGGGAAGTTTACGAGCAGTACTTC.

The chain employs TRBV5-1 and TRBJ1-3; D is perhaps TRBD1 (6 bases). CDR1 SGHRS and CDR2 YFSETQ come from the germline V gene. The CDR3 runs 16 residues. Trimming stripped 1 base from V and 1 base from J, with 12 bases between. CDR3 DNA: TGCGCCAGCAGCTTGATGCCCACAGGGTCTGGAAACACCATATATTTT. Residues: CASSLMPTGSGNTIYF.

This sequence joins TRBV7-8 and TRBJ2-7; a possible D gene is TRBD2 (5 bases). This CDR3 spans 13 amino acids. V gave up 1 base and J gave up 5 bases, with 9 bases separating them. Germline CDR1 SGHVS, CDR2 FQNEAQ. The CDR3 DNA sequence: TGTGCCAGCAGCTTAGACGGGGTCCACGAGCAGTACTTC. Residues: CASSLDGVHEQYF.

Only one count was recorded for this clone. The chain is built from TRBV10-3 and TRBJ1-2; TRBD1 agrees at 7 bases. The germline V gene encodes CDR1 ENHRY and CDR2 SYGVKD. With V trimmed by 2 bases and J by 7 bases, 4 bases remained unmatched. The CDR3 is made up of 13 amino acids. CDR3 sequence: CAISEQTGFGYTF. CDR3 coding DNA: TGTGCCATCAGTGAGCAGACAGGGTTTGGCTACACCTTC.

DNA for the CDR3: TGTGCCAGCAGTCTACAGGGGGCAGGCAATCAGCCCCAGCATTTT. Encoded protein: CASSLQGAGNQPQHF. The chain combines TRBV6-2 or TRBV6-3 with TRBJ1-5; 9 positions match TRBD1. CDR1 is MNHEY and CDR2 is SVGEGT in the germline V gene. V was pared by 5 bases and J by 2 bases, with 4 bases of the junction left unmatched. This CDR3 region has 15 residues.

V usage is TRBV2 and J usage is TRBJ1-1; tentative D call: TRBD1 (6 bases). The CDR3 is made up of 14 amino acids. Germline loops: CDR1 SNHLY, CDR2 FYNNEI. Deletions cut 4 bases from V and 3 bases from J, with 12 bases between. The CDR3 sequence: CASSVQGRDTEAFF. The CDR3 region has the DNA TGTGCCAGCAGTGTCCAGGGGAGAGACACTGAAGCTTTCTTT.

This rearrangement joins TRBV9 to TRBJ2-3; D unresolved. The V end was cut by 3 bases, the J end by 2 bases, with 7 bases between. The CDR3 has 13 amino acids. CDR1 is SGDLS, CDR2 YYNGEE, per germline. This CDR3 reads CASSASYTDTQYF. CDR3 in DNA: TGTGCCAGCAGCGCAAGCTACACAGATACGCAGTATTTT.

This chain uses TRBV6-1 with TRBJ1-1, with a weak D call TRBD1 (5 bases). The CDR3 has 13 residues. Germline V gene data show CDR1 as MNHNS and CDR2 as SASEGT. Trimming took 1 base from V and 4 from J, leaving 7 bases between them. The CDR3 DNA follows: TGTGCCAGCAGTGAAGAGGGACTCACTGAAGCTTTCTTT. Translating gives CASSEEGLTEAFF.

This rearrangement joins TRBV29-1 to TRBJ2-2, with D perhaps TRBD2 (5 bases). Germline CDR1 is SQVTM and CDR2 is ANQGSEA. The V and J ends lost 1 base and 1 base respectively, with 13 bases between them. This CDR3 contains 16 residues. In DNA, the CDR3 is TGCAGCGTTGAAGGGGCCGAAGCGGTGAACACCGGGGAGCTGTTTTTT. Amino acids: CSVEGAEAVNTGELFF.

V usage is TRBV6-5 and J usage is TRBJ2-3, with 7 bases that match TRBD1. The CDR3 consists of 14 residues. From germline, CDR1 is MNHEY and CDR2 SVGAGI. V dropped 8 bases and J dropped 3; count of bases not matched to a gene: 8. CDR3 region: CASHRGLGTDTQYF. In DNA form, the CDR3 reads TGTGCCAGCCACAGGGGTCTAGGGACAGATACGCAGTATTTT.

The chain couples TRBV2 to TRBJ2-5; a possible D gene is TRBD1 (7 bases). The germline gives CDR1 SNHLY, CDR2 FYNNEI. Trimming stripped 1 base from V and 5 bases from J, with 11 bases between. This CDR3 contains 14 residues. CDR3 in DNA: TGTGCCAGCAGTGAAGGGGCAGGGGGGGAGACCCAGTACTTC. Translation gives CASSEGAGGETQYF. Supplemented by reference TRBV2 and TRBJ2-5, the full variable domain reads EPEVTQTPSHQVTQMGQEVILRCVPISNHLYFYWYRQILGQKVEFLVSFYNNEISEKSEIFDDQFSVERPDGSNFTLKIRSTKLEDSAMYFCASSEGAGGETQYFGPGTRLLVL.

This rearrangement joins TRBV7-2 to TRBJ1-2, with 8 bases matching TRBD1. Germline V gene lookup returns CDR1 SGHTA and CDR2 FQGNSA. The ends lost 4 bases at V and 5 bases at J; junction bases unmatched: 9. This CDR3 is 15 amino acids long. CDR3 region: CASSSVQGAVYGYTF. The CDR3 DNA reads TGTGCCAGCAGCTCCGTTCAGGGGGCGGTGTATGGCTACACCTTC.

V and J are TRBV10-3 and TRBJ1-5, with a tentative D call TRBD1 (6 bases). The ends were cut back, 4 bases at V and 3 bases at J, with 10 bases in the middle. The CDR3 runs to 14 residues. Germline V gene lookup returns CDR1 ENHRY and CDR2 SYGVKD. This CDR3 reads CAISGGPINQPQHF. For the CDR3, the DNA is TGTGCCATCAGTGGGGGGCCCATCAATCAGCCCCAGCATTTT.

This chain links TRBV5-1 with TRBJ2-7; 7 nucleotides match TRBD1. The CDR3 consists of 14 residues. V was pared by 1 base and J by 2 bases, with 3 bases of the junction left unmatched. Germline loops: CDR1 SGHRS, CDR2 YFSETQ. CDR3 protein: CASSLRGPTYEQYF. The DNA for the CDR3 is TGCGCCAGCAGCTTGAGGGGGCCCACCTACGAGCAGTACTTC.

The genes are TRBV2 and TRBJ2-2, with 11 positions matching TRBD2. CDR3 size: 16 residues. The V and J ends lost 10 bases and 0 bases, in that order; junction bases with no gene match: 7. Germline V lookup: CDR1 SNHLY, CDR2 FYNNEI. CDR3 in DNA: TGTGCCACCAATAGCGGGGGGGCCGCGAACACCGGGGAGCTGTTTTTT. This sequence encodes CATNSGGAANTGELFF. Full variable domain (rest looked up from reference TRBV2 and TRBJ2-2): EPEVTQTPSHQVTQMGQEVILRCVPISNHLYFYWYRQILGQKVEFLVSFYNNEISEKSEIFDDQFSVERPDGSNFTLKIRSTKLEDSAMYFCATNSGGAANTGELFFGEGSRLTVL.

V gene TRBV30 combines with J gene TRBJ1-2; TRBD1 might be the D (6 bases). V was cut by 3 bases and J by 3 bases, with 17 bases left in between. Per the germline V gene, CDR1 is GTSNPN and CDR2 is SVGIG (reference sequence). The CDR3 sequence is 15 residues long. The CDR3 spells CAWSLGGRGDYGYTF. The CDR3 bases are TGTGCCTGGAGCTTAGGAGGCAGGGGCGACTATGGCTACACCTTC.

The rearrangement joins TRBV2 to TRBJ1-2; D possibly corresponds to TRBD1 (5 bases). This CDR3 region has 13 residues. Germline V CDR1 and CDR2: SNHLY, FYNNEI. Between the trimmed V and J ends, which lost 6 bases and 7 bases, there was a span of 15 bases. In DNA, the CDR3 is TGTGCCAGCAGGAGACAGATGAGCTCTGGCTACACCTTC. This codes for CASRRQMSSGYTF.

The chain links TRBV4-3 to TRBJ2-5, with a weak D call TRBD1 (6 bases). The CDR3 has 17 amino acids. Germline-derived CDR1 and CDR2 are LGHNA and YSLEER. V lost 0 bases, J lost 0 bases, and 14 bases lay in between. In nucleotides, the CDR3 is TGCGCCAGCAGCCAAGATACCGGGACAAGGTACCAAGAGACCCAGTACTTC. Amino acids: CASSQDTGTRYQETQYF.

This clone was detected once. CDR3 coding DNA: TGCGCCAGCAGCACAGGGGACAGCTATGGCTACACCTTC. Its protein product is CASSTGDSYGYTF. The chain has TRBV5-1 and TRBJ1-2, with TRBD1 matching over 7 bases. The CDR3 extends over 13 amino acids. Germline assignment: CDR1 SGHRS and CDR2 YFSETQ. The ends lost 4 bases at V and 4 bases at J; junction bases unmatched: 4.

This chain links TRBV10-3 with TRBJ1-2; 8 nucleotides line up with TRBD1. V trimming: 8 bases; J trimming: 3 bases; junction bases outside the gene matches: 5. Germline loops: CDR1 ENHRY, CDR2 SYGVKD. CDR3 length equals 13 residues. The CDR3 sequence: CAISYRGDYGYTF. The CDR3 coding sequence is TGTGCCATCTCGTACAGGGGGGACTATGGCTACACCTTC.